Shown below are 8 T cell receptor beta chains from a single sample sequenced in a study of shared clonotypes between healthy human individuals. Assay used: immunoSEQ multiplex PCR; TCRdb lists only in-frame clones, some missing. The repertoire holds some 1,400,000 clones, about 96% seen once, with 1% to 1.5% in the top ten. The specimen was naive CD4+ T cells sorted from blood. Subset given: CD45RA+ positively selected. All receptors come from a man aged 30 to 39 in good health.

The chain couples TRBV6-1 to TRBJ2-7; 8 nucleotides align to TRBD1. J was trimmed by 2 bases and V by 6 bases; bases with no gene match: 6. Germline values: CDR1 MNHNS, CDR2 SASEGT. The CDR3 is made up of 14 amino acids. CDR3 sequence: CASRTGGYPYEQYF. As DNA, the CDR3 is TGTGCCAGCAGAACAGGGGGGTACCCCTACGAGCAGTACTTC.

Comment on this clone: This sample includes further DNA sequences coding for the same CDR3. J is TRBJ2-7 and V is TRBV7-9; 10 nucleotides align to TRBD1. The trim removed 4 bases at V and 4 bases at J, leaving 4 bases unmatched. The CDR3 is made up of 14 amino acids. Germline lookup yields CDR1 SEHNR and CDR2 FQNEAQ (reference sequence). The CDR3 spells CASSSTGGEYEQYF. DNA of the CDR3: TGTGCCAGCAGCTCGACAGGGGGCGAGTACGAGCAGTACTTC. The full variable domain, with the rest looked up from reference TRBV7-9 and TRBJ2-7, is DTGVSQNPRHKITKRGQNVTFRCDPISEHNRLYWYRQTLGQGPEFLTYFQNEAQLEKSRLLSDRFSAERPKGSFSTLEIQRTEQGDSAMYLCASSSTGGEYEQYFGPGTRLTVT.

As regards this clone: This same CDR3 is encoded by further DNA sequences in the sample. The chain carries TRBV28 and TRBJ2-7; D perhaps matches TRBD2 (6 bases). The germline V gene has CDR1 MDHEN and CDR2 SYDVKM. CDR3 length: 13 amino acids. The V and J ends lost 4 bases and 3 bases respectively, with 10 bases between them. Here the CDR3 DNA reads TGTGCCAGCAGTTCCCCGGGACTCTACGAGCAGTACTTC. Translation gives CASSSPGLYEQYF.

The chain employs TRBV29-1 and TRBJ2-7; no reliable D call. CDR1 and CDR2 (germline): SQVTM, ANQGSEA. This CDR3 has 11 amino acids. The germline V and J ends were trimmed by 7 bases and 4 bases, with 11 bases remaining between them. Written as DNA, the CDR3 is TGCAGCGCCAAGGAGATTTACGAGCAGTACTTC. Translating gives CSAKEIYEQYF.

The chain links TRBV7-9 to TRBJ2-7; 7 nucleotides align to TRBD2. The CDR3 contains 15 residues. Germline V CDR1 and CDR2: SEHNR, FQNEAQ (reference sequence). Trimming at V came to 3 bases and at J to 6 bases, leaving 11 bases not matched to a gene. CDR3 loop: CASSFISTSNSEQYF. CDR3 nucleotide sequence: TGTGCCAGCAGCTTTATTTCGACTAGCAACTCCGAGCAGTACTTC.

V gene TRBV18 combines with J gene TRBJ1-1, with a weak D call TRBD1 (5 bases). Germline V gene data show CDR1 as KGHSH and CDR2 as LQKENI. CDR3 length equals 15 residues. Trimming stripped 2 bases from V and 6 bases from J, with 16 bases between. CDR3 coding DNA: TGTGCCAGCTCACCAAATGAGTCCGGGGCGTCTGAAGCTTTCTTT. Translating gives CASSPNESGASEAFF. The entire variable domain, with the rest obtained from reference TRBV18 and TRBJ1-1, is as follows: NAGVMQNPRHLVRRRGQEARLRCSPMKGHSHVYWYRQLPEEGLKFMVYLQKENIIDESGMPKERFSAEFPKEGPSILRIQQVVRGDSAAYFCASSPNESGASEAFFGQGTRLTVV.

V is TRBV10-1 and J is TRBJ1-1, with 9 bases matching TRBD1. Germline V gene data show CDR1 as WNHNN and CDR2 as SYGVQD (reference sequence). V dropped 3 bases and J dropped 1; count of bases not matched to a gene: 6. CDR3 length: 16 amino acids. The CDR3: CASSDTGGAGNTEAFF. DNA for the CDR3: TGCGCCAGCAGTGATACAGGGGGCGCGGGGAACACTGAAGCTTTCTTT.

The gene calls are TRBV4-1 and TRBJ2-2, with D unresolved. Trimming took 5 bases from V and 1 from J, leaving 11 bases between them. CDR1 MGHRA and CDR2 YSYEKL come from the germline V gene. The CDR3 is 15 residues long. This chain's CDR3 is CASSESRQNTGELFF. The CDR3 DNA reads as TGCGCCAGCAGCGAAAGCCGACAGAACACCGGGGAGCTGTTTTTT.